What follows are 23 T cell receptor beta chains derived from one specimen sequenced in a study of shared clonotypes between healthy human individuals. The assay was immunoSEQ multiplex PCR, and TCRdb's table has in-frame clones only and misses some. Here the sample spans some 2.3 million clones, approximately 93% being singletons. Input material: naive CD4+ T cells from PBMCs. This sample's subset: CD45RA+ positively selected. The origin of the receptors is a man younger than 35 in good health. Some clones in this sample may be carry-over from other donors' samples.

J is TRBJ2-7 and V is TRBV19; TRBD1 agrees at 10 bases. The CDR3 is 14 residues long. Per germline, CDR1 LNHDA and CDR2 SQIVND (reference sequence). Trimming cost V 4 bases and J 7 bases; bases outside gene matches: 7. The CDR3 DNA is TGTGCCAGTAGTAGCCCGGGACAGGGGAGGGAGCAGTACTTC. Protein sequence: CASSSPGQGREQYF.

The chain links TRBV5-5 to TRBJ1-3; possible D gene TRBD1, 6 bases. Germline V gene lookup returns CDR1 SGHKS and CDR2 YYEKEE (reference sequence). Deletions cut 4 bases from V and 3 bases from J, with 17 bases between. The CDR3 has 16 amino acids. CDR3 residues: CASSLDRRSSGNTIYF. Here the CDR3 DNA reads TGTGCCAGCAGCCTTGACAGGCGTTCGAGTGGAAACACCATATATTTT.

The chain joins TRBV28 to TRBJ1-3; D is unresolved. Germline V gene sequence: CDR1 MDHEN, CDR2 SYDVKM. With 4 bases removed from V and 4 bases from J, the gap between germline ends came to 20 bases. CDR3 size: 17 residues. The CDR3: CASSSLRPGVAGNTIYF. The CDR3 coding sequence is TGTGCCAGCAGTTCGTTAAGACCCGGAGTTGCCGGAAACACCATATATTTT.

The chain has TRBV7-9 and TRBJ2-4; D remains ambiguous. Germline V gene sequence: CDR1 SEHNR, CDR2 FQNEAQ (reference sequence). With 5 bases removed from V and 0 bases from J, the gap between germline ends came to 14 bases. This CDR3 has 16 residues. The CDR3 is CASSMSATLAKNIQYF. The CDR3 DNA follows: TGTGCCAGCAGCATGTCAGCTACCCTAGCCAAAAACATTCAGTACTTC.

The CDR3 protein is CASSDRGTGANVLTF. The CDR3 DNA sequence: TGTGCCAGCAGCGACAGGGGAACTGGGGCCAACGTCCTGACTTTC. The gene calls are TRBV28 and TRBJ2-6; 8 nucleotides align to TRBD1. This CDR3 contains 15 residues. The V segment lost 6 bases and the J segment 2 bases; nucleotides outside the gene matches: 3. Germline loops: CDR1 MDHEN, CDR2 SYDVKM.

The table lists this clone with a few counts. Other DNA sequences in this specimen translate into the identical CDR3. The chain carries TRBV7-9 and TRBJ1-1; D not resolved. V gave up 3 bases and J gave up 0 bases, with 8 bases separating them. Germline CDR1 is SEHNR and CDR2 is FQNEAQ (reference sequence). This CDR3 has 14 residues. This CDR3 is CASSLEGMNTEAFF. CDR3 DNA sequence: TGTGCCAGCAGCTTGGAGGGAATGAACACTGAAGCTTTCTTT.

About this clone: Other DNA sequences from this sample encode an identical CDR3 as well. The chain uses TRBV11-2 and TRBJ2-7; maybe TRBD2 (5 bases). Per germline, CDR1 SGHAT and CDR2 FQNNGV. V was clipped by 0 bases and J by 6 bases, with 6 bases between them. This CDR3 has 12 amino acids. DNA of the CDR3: TGTGCCAGCAGCTTAGATGGGAGCGAGCAGTACTTC. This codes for CASSLDGSEQYF.

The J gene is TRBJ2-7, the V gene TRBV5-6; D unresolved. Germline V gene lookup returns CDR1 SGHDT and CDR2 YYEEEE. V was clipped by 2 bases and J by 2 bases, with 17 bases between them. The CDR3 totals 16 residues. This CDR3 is CASSFGSPLSPYEQYF. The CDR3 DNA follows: TGTGCCAGCAGCTTTGGATCGCCCCTATCTCCCTACGAGCAGTACTTC.

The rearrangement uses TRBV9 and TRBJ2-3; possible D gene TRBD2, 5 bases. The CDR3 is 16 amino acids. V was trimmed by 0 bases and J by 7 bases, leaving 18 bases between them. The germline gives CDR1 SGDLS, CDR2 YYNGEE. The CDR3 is CASSVEDPPPGNTQYF. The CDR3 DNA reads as TGTGCCAGCAGCGTAGAGGATCCCCCCCCGGGAAATACGCAGTATTTT.

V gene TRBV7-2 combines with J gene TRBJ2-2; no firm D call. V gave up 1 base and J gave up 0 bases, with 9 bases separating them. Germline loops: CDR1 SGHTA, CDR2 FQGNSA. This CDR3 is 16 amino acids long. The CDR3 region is CASSLEAPTNTGELFF. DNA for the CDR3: TGTGCCAGCAGCTTAGAGGCGCCTACGAACACCGGGGAGCTGTTTTTT.

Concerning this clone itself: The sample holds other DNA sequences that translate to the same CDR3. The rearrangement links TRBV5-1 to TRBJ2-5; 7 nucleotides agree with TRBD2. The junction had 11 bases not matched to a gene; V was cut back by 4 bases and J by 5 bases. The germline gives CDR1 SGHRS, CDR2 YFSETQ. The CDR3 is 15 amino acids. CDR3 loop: CASSPGTGGGETQYF. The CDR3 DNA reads TGCGCCAGCAGCCCCGGGACGGGAGGTGGGGAGACCCAGTACTTC. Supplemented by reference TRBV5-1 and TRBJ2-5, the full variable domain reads KAGVTQTPRYLIKTRGQQVTLSCSPISGHRSVSWYQQTPGQGLQFLFEYFSETQRNKGNFPGRFSGRQFSNSRSEMNVSTLELGDSALYLCASSPGTGGGETQYFGPGTRLLVL.

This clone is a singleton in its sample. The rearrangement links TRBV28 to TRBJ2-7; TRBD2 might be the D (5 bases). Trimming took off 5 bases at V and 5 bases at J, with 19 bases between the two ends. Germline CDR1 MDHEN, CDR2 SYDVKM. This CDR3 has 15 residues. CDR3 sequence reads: CASSILDGGGNEQYF. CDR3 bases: TGTGCCAGCAGTATATTGGACGGAGGAGGAAACGAGCAGTACTTC.

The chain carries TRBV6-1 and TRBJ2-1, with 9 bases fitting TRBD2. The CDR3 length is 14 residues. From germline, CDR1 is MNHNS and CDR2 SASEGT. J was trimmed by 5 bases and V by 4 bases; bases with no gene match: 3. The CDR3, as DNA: TGTGCCAGCAGTGTGGCGGGAGGGGACAATGAGCAGTTCTTC. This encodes CASSVAGGDNEQFF.

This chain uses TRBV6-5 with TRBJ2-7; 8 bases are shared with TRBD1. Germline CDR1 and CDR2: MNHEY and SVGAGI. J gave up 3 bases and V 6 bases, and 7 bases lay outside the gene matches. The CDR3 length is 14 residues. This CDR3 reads CASRPTGGLYEQYF. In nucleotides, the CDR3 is TGTGCCAGCAGGCCCACAGGGGGACTCTACGAGCAGTACTTC.

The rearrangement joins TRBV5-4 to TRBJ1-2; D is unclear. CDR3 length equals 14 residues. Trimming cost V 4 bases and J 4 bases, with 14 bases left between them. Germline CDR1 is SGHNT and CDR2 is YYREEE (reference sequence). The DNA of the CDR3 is TGTGCCAGCAGCCCCAGCCGGGAGAGCTATGGCTACACCTTC. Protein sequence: CASSPSRESYGYTF. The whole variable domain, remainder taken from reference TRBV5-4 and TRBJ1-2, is ETGVTQSPTHLIKTRGQQVTLRCSSQSGHNTVSWYQQALGQGPQFIFQYYREEENGRGNFPPRFSGLQFPNYSSELNVNALELDDSALYLCASSPSRESYGYTFGSGTRLTVV.

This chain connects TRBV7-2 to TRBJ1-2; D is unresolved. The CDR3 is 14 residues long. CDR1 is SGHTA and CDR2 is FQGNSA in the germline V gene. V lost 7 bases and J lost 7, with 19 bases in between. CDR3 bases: TGTGCCAGCACCTTGAGTTGGGTTATGAGTGGCTACACCTTC. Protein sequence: CASTLSWVMSGYTF.

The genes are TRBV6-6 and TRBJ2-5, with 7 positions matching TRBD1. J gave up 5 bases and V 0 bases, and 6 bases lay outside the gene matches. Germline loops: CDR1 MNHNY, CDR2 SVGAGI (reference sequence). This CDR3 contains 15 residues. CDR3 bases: TGTGCCAGCAGTTACTCCTGGGACAGTTTGGAGACCCAGTACTTC. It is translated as CASSYSWDSLETQYF.

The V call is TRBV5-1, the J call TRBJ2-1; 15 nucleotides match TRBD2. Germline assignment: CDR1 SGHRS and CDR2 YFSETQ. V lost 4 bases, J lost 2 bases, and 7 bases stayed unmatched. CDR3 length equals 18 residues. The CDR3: CASSTGTSGRPPYNEQFF. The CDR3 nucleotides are TGCGCCAGCAGCACAGGGACTAGCGGGAGGCCCCCCTACAATGAGCAGTTCTTC.

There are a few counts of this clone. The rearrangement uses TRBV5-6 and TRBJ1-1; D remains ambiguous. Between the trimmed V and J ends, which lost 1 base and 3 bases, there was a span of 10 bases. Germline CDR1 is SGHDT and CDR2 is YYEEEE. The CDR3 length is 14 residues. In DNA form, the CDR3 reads TGTGCCAGCAGCTTGATAGGACGGGACACTGAAGCTTTCTTT. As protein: CASSLIGRDTEAFF.

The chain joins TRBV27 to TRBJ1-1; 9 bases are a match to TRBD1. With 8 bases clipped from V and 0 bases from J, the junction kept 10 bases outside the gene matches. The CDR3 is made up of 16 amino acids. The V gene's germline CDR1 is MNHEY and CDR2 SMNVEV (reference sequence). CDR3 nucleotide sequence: TGTGCCAGCTCCAGGGGGGACAGGGACCTGAACACTGAAGCTTTCTTT. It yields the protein CASSRGDRDLNTEAFF.

The DNA for the CDR3 is TGTGCCAGCAGGTATGGACAGGGGGTCTACGAGCAGTACTTC. Translation: CASRYGQGVYEQYF. The J gene is TRBJ2-7, the V gene TRBV6-5, with 10 bases fitting TRBD1. Trimming removed 6 bases from V and 3 bases from J; junction bases left unmatched: 5. This CDR3 is 14 amino acids long. Germline CDR1 MNHEY, CDR2 SVGAGI.

The CDR3 spells CASSTGPGLRDYEQYF. The CDR3 DNA reads TGCGCCAGCAGCACGGGCCCGGGACTTCGTGACTACGAGCAGTACTTC. The V gene is TRBV5-1, the J gene TRBJ2-7, with a weak D call TRBD2 (6 bases). Trimming stripped 4 bases from V and 3 bases from J, with 20 bases between. The CDR3 totals 16 residues. Germline V gives CDR1 SGHRS, CDR2 YFSETQ.

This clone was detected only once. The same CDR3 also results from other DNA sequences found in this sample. The DNA of the CDR3 is TGCGCCAGCAGCTGGGCCGGGCAGGGGAACACTGAAGCTTTCTTT. Translated, it gives CASSWAGQGNTEAFF. The chain links TRBV5-1 to TRBJ1-1; D is perhaps TRBD1 (5 bases). V lost 3 bases and J lost 1, with 13 bases in between. Looked up from germline, CDR1 is SGHRS and CDR2 is YFSETQ. The CDR3 is 15 residues long.